The present T cell receptor (beta chain) was sequenced within a study of T cells in Graves' hyperthyroidism and ophthalmopathy. RNA transcripts provided the source from which TCR beta CDR3 regions were amplified. HTBI primers were used for first-round RT-PCR of the TCR CDR3. MiXCR, applied by TCRdb to the multiplex PCR reads, yields one record per CDR3 protein. The repertoire includes hundreds of thousands of distinct CDR3 sequences, more than 12% of them detected once, and around 27% sits in the top ten. Findings of the study overall: Researchers report that a 13 V-J model separated ophthalmopathy from stable hyperthyroidism.

Exclusions: uncontrolled infection, other autoimmune disease, pregnancy, lactation. PBMCs were collected from a 10 ml volume of fresh peripheral blood. The V and J ends lost 2 bases and 5 bases respectively, with 13 bases between them. The CDR3 has 15 amino acids. Germline CDR1 and CDR2: KGHSH and LQKENI. This clonotype was observed many times. Its antigen is unidentified. This sequence was found in a man aged 50-59 years with Graves' ophthalmopathy. The sequenced sample consisted of blood. The chain carries TRBV18 and TRBJ1-3; D is uncertain. This CDR3 is CASSPARDGRNTIYF. CDR3 nucleotides: TGTGCCAGCTCACCAGCTCGAGACGGAAGAAACACCATATATTTT.